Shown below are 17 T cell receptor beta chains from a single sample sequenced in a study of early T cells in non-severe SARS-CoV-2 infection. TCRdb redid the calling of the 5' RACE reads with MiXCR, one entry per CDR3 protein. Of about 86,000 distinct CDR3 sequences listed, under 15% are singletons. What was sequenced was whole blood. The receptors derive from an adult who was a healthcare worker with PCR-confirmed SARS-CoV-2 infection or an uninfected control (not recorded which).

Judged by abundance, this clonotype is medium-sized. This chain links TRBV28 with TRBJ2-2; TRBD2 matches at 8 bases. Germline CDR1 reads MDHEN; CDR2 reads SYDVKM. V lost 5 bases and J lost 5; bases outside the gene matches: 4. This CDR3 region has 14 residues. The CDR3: CASSPLAGTGELFF. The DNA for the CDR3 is TGTGCCAGCAGTCCCCTAGCGGGTACCGGGGAGCTGTTTTTT.

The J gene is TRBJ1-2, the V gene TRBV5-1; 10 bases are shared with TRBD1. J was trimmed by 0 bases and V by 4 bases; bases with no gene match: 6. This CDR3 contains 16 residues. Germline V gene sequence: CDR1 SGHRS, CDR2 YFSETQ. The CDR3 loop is CASSTGTGATNYGYTF. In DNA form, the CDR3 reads TGCGCCAGCAGCACCGGGACAGGGGCCACTAACTATGGCTACACCTTC.

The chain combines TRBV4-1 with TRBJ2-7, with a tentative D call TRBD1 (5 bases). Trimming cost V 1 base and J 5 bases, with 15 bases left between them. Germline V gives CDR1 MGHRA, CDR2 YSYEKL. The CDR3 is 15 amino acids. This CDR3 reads CASSQVIGAVNEQYF. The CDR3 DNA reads TGCGCCAGCAGCCAAGTGATTGGGGCTGTAAACGAGCAGTACTTC.

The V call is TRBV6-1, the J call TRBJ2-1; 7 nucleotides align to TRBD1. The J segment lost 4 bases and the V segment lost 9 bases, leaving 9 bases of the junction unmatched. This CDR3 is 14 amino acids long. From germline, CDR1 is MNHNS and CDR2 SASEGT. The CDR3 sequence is CASGRDRAYNEQFF. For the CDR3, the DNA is TGTGCCAGTGGAAGGGACAGAGCATACAATGAGCAGTTCTTC.

CDR3 protein: CASSSDPGTENQETQYF. For the CDR3, the DNA is TGTGCCAGCAGCTCAGACCCCGGGACAGAAAACCAAGAGACCCAGTACTTC. J is TRBJ2-5 and V is TRBV13; 7 bases align to TRBD1. In germline, CDR1 is PRHDT, CDR2 FYEKMQ (reference sequence). This CDR3 has 17 amino acids. With 4 bases clipped from V and 0 bases from J, the junction kept 11 bases outside the gene matches.

This chain's CDR3 is CASSKGLNTEAFF. CDR3 bases: TGTGCCAGCAGTAAGGGGCTAAACACTGAAGCTTTCTTT. The rearrangement uses TRBV27 and TRBJ1-1; D might be TRBD1 (5 bases). This CDR3 contains 13 residues. Germline assignment: CDR1 MNHEY and CDR2 SMNVEV (reference sequence). Trimming left V 5 bases short and J 2 bases short, with 9 bases between.

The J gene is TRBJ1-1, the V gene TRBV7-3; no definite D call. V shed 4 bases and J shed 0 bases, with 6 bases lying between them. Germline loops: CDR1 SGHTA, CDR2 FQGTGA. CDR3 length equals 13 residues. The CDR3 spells CASSSTVNTEAFF. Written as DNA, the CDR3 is TGTGCCAGCAGCTCGACGGTGAACACTGAAGCTTTCTTT.

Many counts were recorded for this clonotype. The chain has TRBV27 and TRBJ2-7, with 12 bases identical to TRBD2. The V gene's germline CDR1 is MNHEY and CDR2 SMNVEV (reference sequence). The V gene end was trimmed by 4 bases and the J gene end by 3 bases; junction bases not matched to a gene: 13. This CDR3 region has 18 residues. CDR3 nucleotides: TGTGCCAGCAGTTCTCTAGCGGGGGGGATTTACGGCCGCTACGAGCAGTACTTC. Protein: CASSSLAGGIYGRYEQYF.

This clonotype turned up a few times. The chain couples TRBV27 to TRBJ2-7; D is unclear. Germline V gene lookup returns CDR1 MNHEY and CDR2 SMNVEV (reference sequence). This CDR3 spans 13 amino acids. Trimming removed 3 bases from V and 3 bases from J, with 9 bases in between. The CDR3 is CASSFGRRYEQYF. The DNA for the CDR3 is TGTGCCAGCAGTTTTGGGCGCCGCTACGAGCAGTACTTC.

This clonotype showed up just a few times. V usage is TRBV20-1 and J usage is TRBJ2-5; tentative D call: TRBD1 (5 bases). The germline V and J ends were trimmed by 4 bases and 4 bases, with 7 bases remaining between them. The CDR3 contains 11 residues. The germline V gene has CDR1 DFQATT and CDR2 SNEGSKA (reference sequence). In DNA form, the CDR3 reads TGCAGTGCTACCAGGGTAGAGACCCAGTACTTC. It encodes CSATRVETQYF.

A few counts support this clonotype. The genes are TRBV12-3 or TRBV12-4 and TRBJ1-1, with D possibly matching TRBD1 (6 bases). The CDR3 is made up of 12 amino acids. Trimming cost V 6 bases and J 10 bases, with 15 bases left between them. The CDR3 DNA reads TGTGCCAGCAGACTAGGACAGCCTGGAGCTTTCTTT. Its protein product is CASRLGQPGAFF.

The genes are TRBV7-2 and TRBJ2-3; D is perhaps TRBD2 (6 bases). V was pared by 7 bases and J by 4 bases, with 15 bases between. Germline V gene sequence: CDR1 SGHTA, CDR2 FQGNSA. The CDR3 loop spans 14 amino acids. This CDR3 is CASTRGGSADTQYF. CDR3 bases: TGTGCCAGCACCCGAGGAGGGTCGGCAGATACGCAGTATTTT.

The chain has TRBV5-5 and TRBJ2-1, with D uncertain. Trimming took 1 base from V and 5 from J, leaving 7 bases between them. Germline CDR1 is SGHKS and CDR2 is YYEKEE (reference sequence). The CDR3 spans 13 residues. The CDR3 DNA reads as TGTGCCAGCAGCTTGCCACCCAACAATGAGCAGTTCTTC. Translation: CASSLPPNNEQFF.

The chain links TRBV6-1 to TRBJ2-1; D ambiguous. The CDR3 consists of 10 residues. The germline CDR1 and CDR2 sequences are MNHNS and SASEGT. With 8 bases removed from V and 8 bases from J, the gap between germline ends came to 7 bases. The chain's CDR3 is CASLHYEQFF. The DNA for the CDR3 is TGTGCCAGCCTCCACTATGAGCAGTTCTTC.

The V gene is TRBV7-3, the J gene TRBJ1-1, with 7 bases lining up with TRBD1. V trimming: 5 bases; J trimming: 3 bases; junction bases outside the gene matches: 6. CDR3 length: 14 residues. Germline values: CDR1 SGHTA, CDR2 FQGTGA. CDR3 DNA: TGTGCCAGCAGCCCCCAGGGGGTAGACACTGAAGCTTTCTTT. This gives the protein CASSPQGVDTEAFF.

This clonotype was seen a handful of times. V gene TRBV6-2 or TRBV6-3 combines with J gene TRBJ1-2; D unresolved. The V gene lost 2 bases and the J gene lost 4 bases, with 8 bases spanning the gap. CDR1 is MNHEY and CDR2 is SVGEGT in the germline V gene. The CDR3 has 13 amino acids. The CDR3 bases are TGTGCCAGCAGTTACGTCCAGATCTATGGCTACACCTTC. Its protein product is CASSYVQIYGYTF.

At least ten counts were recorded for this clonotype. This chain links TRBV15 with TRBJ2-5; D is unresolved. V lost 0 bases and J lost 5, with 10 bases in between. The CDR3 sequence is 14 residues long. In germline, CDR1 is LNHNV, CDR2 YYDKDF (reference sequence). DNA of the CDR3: TGTGCCACCAGCAGAGATCCCCGAGCGGAGACCCAGTACTTC. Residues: CATSRDPRAETQYF.